The rows below give T cell receptor beta chains drawn from one sample of a study of blood T cell repertoires in COVID-19. The table came from immunoSEQ multiplex PCR; TCRdb's copy has only in-frame clones and leaves some out. The profile shows 27,000 or so clones, roughly nine tenths of them singletons. The sequenced material came from peripheral blood. The receptors shown here come from a human donor with active COVID-19. The donor label of this sample is uncertain. CDR3s include the opening cysteine and the closing phenylalanine or tryptophan. D genes are given only for firm matches. Clone size is not always given. Where it is, it says once, few, many or a class for expanded clones.

size: few
V: TRBV7-9
D: -
J: TRBJ2-3
CDR3: CASSLRRGLMRSSTDTQYF
DNA: TGTGCCAGCAGCTTAAGAAGGGGTTTAATGCGCTCTAGCACAGATACGCAGTATTTT

size: -
V: TRBV21-1
D: -
J: TRBJ1-2
CDR3: CASRNPGIGYTF
DNA: TGTGCCAGCAGAAACCCCGGGATCGGCTACACCTTC

size: -
V: TRBV7-2
D: -
J: TRBJ1-2
CDR3: CASSLARGGASYGYTF
DNA: TGTGCCAGCAGCTTAGCGCGAGGGGGGGCGAGCTATGGCTACACCTTC

size: -
V: TRBV10-2
D: -
J: TRBJ2-5
CDR3: CASSEDTQETQYF
DNA: TGCGCCAGCAGTGAGGATACTCAAGAGACCCAGTACTTC

size: -
V: TRBV5-4
D: -
J: TRBJ2-7
CDR3: CASSPFGQGISYEQYF
DNA: TGTGCCAGCAGCCCTTTCGGGCAGGGTATCTCCTACGAGCAGTACTTC

size: -
V: TRBV27
D: TRBD2
J: TRBJ2-6
CDR3: CASRTGTSPPSGANVLTF
DNA: TGTGCCAGCAGGACAGGGACTAGCCCACCCTCTGGGGCCAACGTCCTGACTTTC

size: -
V: TRBV20-1
D: -
J: TRBJ1-5
CDR3: CSASGPADQPQHF
DNA: TGCAGTGCTAGTGGACCAGCGGATCAGCCCCAGCATTTT

size: -
V: TRBV6-5
D: -
J: TRBJ1-6
CDR3: CASSYEHNSPLHF
DNA: TGTGCCAGCAGTTACGAGCATAATTCACCCCTCCACTTT

size: -
V: TRBV7-9
D: -
J: TRBJ2-4
CDR3: CASSPPLFEGGNIQYF
DNA: TGTGCCAGCAGCCCCCCGCTCTTCGAAGGGGGAAACATTCAGTACTTC

size: -
V: TRBV28
D: TRBD2
J: TRBJ2-3
CDR3: CASTGGLTADTQYF
DNA: TGTGCCAGCACCGGGGGACTAACAGCAGATACGCAGTATTTT

size: -
V: TRBV4-2
D: -
J: TRBJ2-7
CDR3: CASSQVGWGYPSSYEQYF
DNA: TGTGCCAGCAGCCAAGTGGGCTGGGGCTACCCAAGCTCCTACGAGCAGTACTTC

size: -
V: TRBV12-3/TRBV12-4
D: TRBD1
J: TRBJ2-7
CDR3: CASKGANYEQYF
DNA: TGTGCCAGCAAGGGGGCAAACTACGAGCAGTACTTC

size: -
V: TRBV7-2
D: TRBD2
J: TRBJ2-7
CDR3: CASSPSAAGGGYEQYF
DNA: TGTGCCAGCAGCCCCTCCGCGGCGGGAGGGGGCTACGAGCAGTACTTC

size: -
V: TRBV3-1/TRBV3-2
D: -
J: TRBJ2-2
CDR3: CASSQVGASGELFF
DNA: TGTGCCAGCAGCCAAGTTGGGGCTTCCGGGGAGCTGTTTTTT

size: -
V: TRBV9
D: TRBD2
J: TRBJ2-7
CDR3: CASSALAGGSFYEQYF
DNA: TGTGCCAGCAGCGCACTAGCGGGAGGTAGTTTTTACGAGCAGTACTTC

size: -
V: TRBV5-1
D: TRBD2
J: TRBJ2-1
CDR3: CASSLGGASGYNEQFF
DNA: TGCGCCAGCAGCTTGGGGGGTGCTAGCGGGTACAATGAGCAGTTCTTC

size: -
V: TRBV2
D: TRBD1
J: TRBJ1-5
CDR3: CASSPDGTDNQPQHF
DNA: TGTGCCAGCAGCCCCGACGGGACAGATAATCAGCCCCAGCATTTT

size: -
V: TRBV18
D: TRBD2
J: TRBJ2-1
CDR3: CASSPGLAAYNEQFF
DNA: TGTGCCAGCTCACCCGGACTAGCGGCCTACAATGAGCAGTTCTTC

size: -
V: TRBV28
D: -
J: TRBJ2-1
CDR3: CASSLPQTRGQYNEQFF
DNA: TGTGCCAGCAGTTTACCCCAAACGAGGGGACAATACAATGAGCAGTTCTTC

size: -
V: TRBV5-4
D: TRBD2
J: TRBJ2-7
CDR3: CASSTGTSGVYEQYF
DNA: TGTGCCAGCAGCACGGGGACTAGCGGGGTTTACGAGCAGTACTTC

size: -
V: TRBV7-6
D: TRBD2
J: TRBJ2-7
CDR3: CASSQGGGLNEQYF
DNA: TGTGCCAGCAGCCAAGGCGGGGGGCTTAACGAGCAGTACTTC

size: once
V: TRBV4-3
D: -
J: TRBJ2-1
CDR3: CASTPPRGEQFF
DNA: TGCGCCAGCACTCCCCCCAGGGGTGAGCAGTTCTTC

size: once
V: TRBV7-2
D: -
J: TRBJ1-3
CDR3: CASSLAASSGNTIYF
DNA: TGTGCCAGCAGCTTAGCGGCAAGCTCTGGAAACACCATATATTTT

size: -
V: TRBV12-3/TRBV12-4
D: -
J: TRBJ2-1
CDR3: CASRWPGGEQFF
DNA: TGTGCCAGCAGATGGCCTGGCGGTGAGCAGTTCTTC

size: few
V: TRBV7-2
D: -
J: TRBJ2-7
CDR3: CASSLEGTYEQYF
DNA: TGTGCCAGCAGCTTGGAGGGCACCTACGAGCAGTACTTC

size: -
V: TRBV6-5
D: TRBD1
J: TRBJ1-3
CDR3: CASSSPGTGTTIYF
DNA: TGTGCCAGCAGCTCCCCCGGGACAGGGACAACCATATATTTT

size: -
V: TRBV2
D: -
J: TRBJ1-1
CDR3: CASIARMNTEAFF
DNA: TGTGCCAGCATCGCGCGGATGAACACTGAAGCTTTCTTT

size: -
V: TRBV4-3
D: TRBD2
J: TRBJ2-7
CDR3: CASSMGLAGGYEQYF
DNA: TGCGCCAGCAGCATGGGACTAGCCGGTGGGTACGAGCAGTACTTC

size: -
V: TRBV11-2
D: -
J: TRBJ2-7
CDR3: CASSSRYEQYF
DNA: TGTGCCAGCAGCTCCCGGTACGAGCAGTACTTC